Listed below are T cell receptor beta chains from one sample, sequenced in a study of blood T cell repertoires in COVID-19. Only in-frame clones appear in the TCRdb table, and some are missing; sequencing was by immunoSEQ multiplex PCR. Among about 150,000 clones, roughly 82% were seen once, and the ten largest hold around a tenth. Sequencing was done on a sample of peripheral blood. Receptor source: a woman in her forties or fifties with acute or convalescent COVID-19. CDR3s include the opening cysteine and the closing phenylalanine or tryptophan. Fields, in order: D gene, clone size, V gene, J gene, CDR3 DNA, CDR3 protein. A D gene is named only where the DNA matches it firmly. Clone size is stated in some rows and not others, as once, few, many or a class when expanded.

>TRBD1|NA|TRBV29-1|TRBJ1-5
TGCAGCGTGGGAGGGACAGGGCTCAATCAGCCCCAGCATTTT
CSVGGTGLNQPQHF
>NA|NA|TRBV10-3|TRBJ1-6
TGTGCCATCAGTGAGCTGGGCGGGGATTCACCCCTCCACTTT
CAISELGGDSPLHF
>TRBD2|once|TRBV7-9|TRBJ2-2
TGTGCCAGCAGCTTTGGGACTAGCGGGAGCACCGGGGAGCTGTTTTTT
CASSFGTSGSTGELFF
>NA|NA|TRBV6-5|TRBJ1-2
TGTGCCAGCAGTTACTCTACCCAGAACTATGGCTACACCTTC
CASSYSTQNYGYTF
>NA|NA|TRBV25-1|TRBJ2-7
TGTGCCAGCAGTGAGGCTTACGAGCAGTACTTC
CASSEAYEQYF
>NA|NA|TRBV2|TRBJ2-5
TGTGCCAGTGATCGGGAGACCCAGTACTTC
CASDRETQYF
>NA|NA|TRBV24-1|TRBJ2-3
TGTGCCACCAGTGACGGACTGGGCCAAGTAGAGTATTTT
CATSDGLGQVEYF
>TRBD1|NA|TRBV9|TRBJ2-2
TGTGCCAGCAGTGCCGGGACAGGGAGGCTGTTTTTT
CASSAGTGRLFF
>NA|NA|TRBV29-1|TRBJ1-1
TGCAGCGTTGGCGTACAGATGAACACTGAAGCTTTCTTT
CSVGVQMNTEAFF
>TRBD2|NA|TRBV7-2|TRBJ2-5
TGTGCCAGCAGCGCGATAGCGGGGGGACAAGAGACCCAGTACTTC
CASSAIAGGQETQYF
>NA|NA|TRBV5-6|TRBJ1-6
TGTGCCAGCAGCTTGGCATCGGGGAAACGTAATTCACCCCTCCACTTT
CASSLASGKRNSPLHF
>NA|NA|TRBV3-1/TRBV3-2|TRBJ1-1
TGTGCCAGTAAGGGGTTCTCTGAAGCTTTCTTT
CASKGFSEAFF
>TRBD1|NA|TRBV7-2|TRBJ1-5
TGTGCCAGCAGCTTCGACAGGGAAACTTCGAGAAATCAGCCCCAGCATTTT
CASSFDRETSRNQPQHF
>NA|NA|TRBV18|TRBJ1-2
TGTGCCAGCTCCCCTAATAACTATGGCTACACCTTC
CASSPNNYGYTF
>TRBD2|NA|TRBV5-5|TRBJ2-3
TGTGCCAGCAGCTTGGCTCGACTAGCGGGCCAAGGGGCAGATACGCAGTATTTT
CASSLARLAGQGADTQYF
>NA|NA|TRBV20-1|TRBJ1-1
TGCAGTGCTAACCTACAGGGAGTAGCTTTCTTT
CSANLQGVAFF
>NA|NA|TRBV5-8|TRBJ2-7
TGTGCCAGCAGCTTGGTAGGGACTCCCTCCTACGAGCAGTACTTC
CASSLVGTPSYEQYF
>TRBD1|NA|TRBV6-5|TRBJ1-2
TGTGCCAGCAGACCCGGGACAGCTAACTATGGCTACACCTTC
CASRPGTANYGYTF
>NA|NA|TRBV7-9|TRBJ2-7
TGTGCCAGCAGCTTAGTAGACAGGCCTCCCTACGAGCAGTACTTC
CASSLVDRPPYEQYF
>TRBD2|NA|TRBV4-2|TRBJ2-7
TGTGCCAGCAGCCAAGAAGGAGCCGGGACTAGCGGGACCTTGGGGCGCGAGCAGTACTTC
CASSQEGAGTSGTLGREQYF
>TRBD1|NA|TRBV10-3|TRBJ2-7
TGTGCCATCAGCAGACCGGGACAGGGCAACGAGCAGTACTTC
CAISRPGQGNEQYF
>NA|NA|TRBV5-4|TRBJ1-6
TGTGCCAGCAGCCCGAACAGCAATTCACCCCTCCACTTT
CASSPNSNSPLHF
>TRBD1|NA|TRBV7-8|TRBJ1-2
TGTGCCAGCAGCTTATTCACAGGGGTAAACTATGGCTACACCTTC
CASSLFTGVNYGYTF
>TRBD1|NA|TRBV6-5|TRBJ1-2
TGTGCCGGGAAAACGGGACAGTCCTATGGCTACACCTTC
CAGKTGQSYGYTF
>NA|NA|TRBV27|TRBJ2-5
TGTGCCAGCAGTTTACTAGCAAGGGAGACCCAGTACTTC
CASSLLARETQYF